This T cell receptor beta chain was identified during a study of read filtering for tumor transcriptome and immune sequencing. Study-level information: R-ISS stage counts were under ten for I, about 16 for II, 6 or 7 for III. Points from the study as a whole: Correlation between methods rose after single-read clonotypes were removed.

This clonotype showed up many times. Its specificity is unknown. Bone marrow was sampled from every patient at the time of active disease. From about 400 ng of RNA, a library with molecular barcoded alpha/delta and beta/gamma adaptors was made. Using its own MiXCR run on the reads, TCRdb lists one record per CDR3 protein. The sample lists tens of thousands of distinct CDR3 sequences, 15% to 20% seen once, with 37% in the top ten. Germline lookup yields CDR1 LGHDT and CDR2 YNNKEL (reference sequence). The CDR3 runs to 14 residues. After removal of 6 bases from V and 4 bases from J, the junction contained 6 bases not matched to a gene.

Sequencing was done on a sample of a population of CD138-negative cells sorted from bone marrow. The chain has TRBV3-1 and TRBJ2-1; the match to TRBD1 covers 7 bases. The source is a donor aged 40 or older with multiple myeloma. The CDR3 DNA reads TGTGCCAGCAGGCCCGGGACAGAATACAATGAGCAGTTCTTC. Translated, it gives CASRPGTEYNEQFF.